The 21 T cell receptor beta chains below were found in one sample sequenced in a study of T cells after yellow fever vaccination. TCRdb re-analysed the 5' RACE reads in MiXCR, keeping a single row per CDR3 protein. Of 200,000 to 250,000 distinct CDR3 sequences in the sample, approximately 3% are singletons; the top ten hold about 3%. The source material was CD4+ T cells sorted from PBMCs, sampled 10 days after the yellow fever booster vaccination. These receptors all come from a man between 18 and 29 years old who received the YFV17D yellow fever vaccine.

The rearrangement links TRBV7-8 to TRBJ2-1; D gene uncertain. The germline V gene encodes CDR1 SGHVS and CDR2 FQNEAQ. The length of the CDR3 is 11 residues. Trimming pared 4 bases from V and 8 bases from J, leaving 6 bases between. The CDR3: CASSSRHEQFF. As DNA, the CDR3 is TGTGCCAGCAGCTCCCGACATGAGCAGTTCTTC.

In its sample, this clonotype was seen many times. The V and J genes are TRBV6-2 or TRBV6-3 and TRBJ2-1; D gene unclear. Deletions cut 1 base from V and 5 bases from J, with 6 bases between. CDR1 is MNHEY and CDR2 is SVGEGT in the germline V gene. CDR3 length: 13 residues. This CDR3 reads CASSYYRHNEQFF. CDR3 DNA sequence: TGTGCCAGCAGTTACTATCGGCACAATGAGCAGTTCTTC.

This clonotype was seen ten or more times. The gene calls are TRBV20-1 and TRBJ1-5; D not resolved. This CDR3 is built from 12 residues. Germline V gene sequence: CDR1 DFQATT, CDR2 SNEGSKA (reference sequence). Deletions cut 6 bases from V and 6 bases from J, with 12 bases between. This CDR3 reads CSAQKSFQPQHF. The CDR3, as DNA: TGCAGTGCCCAGAAGTCTTTTCAGCCCCAGCATTTT.

This clonotype was observed at least ten times. The chain employs TRBV30 and TRBJ2-2; the D gene is possibly TRBD1 (7 bases). CDR1 and CDR2 (germline): GTSNPN, SVGIG (reference sequence). V shed 2 bases and J shed 3 bases, with 13 bases lying between them. CDR3 length: 15 residues. CDR3 region: CAWSKGRGDTGELFF. In nucleotides, the CDR3 is TGTGCCTGGAGTAAGGGCAGGGGGGACACCGGGGAGCTGTTTTTT.

Many counts were recorded for this clonotype. This chain joins TRBV5-1 and TRBJ1-1, with D possibly TRBD1 on 6 matching bases. V lost 7 bases and J lost 7, with 20 bases in between. This CDR3 has 14 residues. Germline-derived CDR1 and CDR2 are SGHRS and YFSETQ. The CDR3 here is CASHQGRRKDEAFF. The CDR3 DNA sequence: TGCGCCAGCCACCAGGGGCGTAGGAAGGATGAAGCTTTCTTT.

The chain carries TRBV6-2 or TRBV6-3 and TRBJ2-1, with 8 positions matching TRBD2. Germline CDR1 and CDR2: MNHEY and SVGEGT. The CDR3 covers 17 residues. The V gene end was trimmed by 5 bases and the J gene end by 0 bases; junction bases not matched to a gene: 9. The CDR3 sequence is CASSVELSGISYNEQFF. In DNA, the CDR3 is TGTGCCAGCAGTGTGGAGCTTAGCGGGATCTCCTACAATGAGCAGTTCTTC.

This clonotype was seen many times. As DNA, the CDR3 is TGCAGCGTTTACGGGACTAGCCTGGAGACCCAGTACTTC. Its translation is CSVYGTSLETQYF. The chain couples TRBV29-1 to TRBJ2-5, with 9 nucleotides matching TRBD2. The ends lost 5 bases at V and 5 bases at J; junction bases unmatched: 6. This CDR3 is 13 amino acids long. CDR1 SQVTM and CDR2 ANQGSEA come from the germline V gene.

This clonotype was picked up many times. The chain links TRBV4-2 to TRBJ2-2; weak D call: TRBD2 (6 bases). The V end lost 8 bases, the J end lost 1 base, and 20 bases lay between the germline ends. Germline V CDR1 and CDR2: LGHNA, YNFKEQ. The CDR3 consists of 17 residues. The CDR3 bases are TGTGCCAGCGACCCTGGAGGGGTCATTGGGAACACCGGGGAGCTGTTTTTT. As protein: CASDPGGVIGNTGELFF.

The chain has TRBV2 and TRBJ2-7, with TRBD1 as a possible D gene (6 bases). The CDR3 is made up of 14 amino acids. Looked up from germline, CDR1 is SNHLY and CDR2 is FYNNEI. Between the trimmed V and J ends, which lost 5 bases and 0 bases, there was a span of 11 bases. As DNA, the CDR3 is TGTGCCAGCAGTATACAGGGTGACTCCTACGAGCAGTACGTC. Amino acid sequence: CASSIQGDSYEQYV.

In its sample, this clonotype was seen many times. The chain joins TRBV12-5 to TRBJ1-5; TRBD1 might be the D (6 bases). This CDR3 has 19 residues. Trimming pared 2 bases from V and 0 bases from J, leaving 20 bases between. From germline, CDR1 is LGHNT and CDR2 FRNRAP. In DNA, the CDR3 is TGTGCTAGTGGTTTGTCCCAGGGGAGGGGGATTTATAGCAATCAGCCCCAGCATTTT. Translated, it gives CASGLSQGRGIYSNQPQHF.

The table lists this clonotype with many counts. The chain recombines TRBV20-1 with TRBJ1-5, with D possibly TRBD1 on 6 matching bases. This CDR3 is built from 12 residues. The germline V gene has CDR1 DFQATT and CDR2 SNEGSKA (reference sequence). V was cut by 4 bases and J by 2 bases, with 6 bases left in between. The CDR3 loop reads CSATGGNQPQHF. For the CDR3, the DNA is TGCAGTGCTACAGGGGGCAATCAGCCCCAGCATTTT.

This clonotype showed up just a few times. The chain uses TRBV20-1 and TRBJ2-2; D possibly corresponds to TRBD2 (7 bases). Trimming removed 0 bases at V and 4 bases at J, with 18 bases between. The V gene's germline CDR1 is DFQATT and CDR2 SNEGSKA (reference sequence). The CDR3 totals 17 residues. The CDR3 region has the DNA TGCAGTGCTAGAGATCTCGGGGGGCGACGGGGCACCGGGGAGCTGTTTTTT. Translated: CSARDLGGRRGTGELFF.

This sequence joins TRBV5-4 and TRBJ1-1; 7 bases are shared with TRBD1. The germline gives CDR1 SGHNT, CDR2 YYREEE (reference sequence). Trimming took 0 bases from V and 2 from J; bases not matched to a gene: 4. The CDR3 spans 15 residues. The CDR3 DNA is TGTGCCAGCAGCTTGGGGACAGGATTAAACACTGAAGCTTTCTTT. It encodes CASSLGTGLNTEAFF.

This clonotype appeared many times. V gene TRBV6-2 or TRBV6-3 combines with J gene TRBJ2-3, with 10 nucleotides matching TRBD1. Unmatched junction bases numbered 12, after V lost 2 bases and J lost 4 bases. This CDR3 spans 18 amino acids. Germline V gives CDR1 MNHEY, CDR2 SVGEGT. The CDR3 region has the DNA TGTGCCAGCAGTTACCCTATTGACAGGGGGCGAATCGCAGATACGCAGTATTTT. It is translated as CASSYPIDRGRIADTQYF.

V gene TRBV5-4 combines with J gene TRBJ2-5; TRBD1 might be the D (5 bases). CDR1 is SGHNT and CDR2 is YYREEE in the germline V gene (reference sequence). V was cut by 4 bases and J by 4 bases, with 11 bases left in between. The CDR3 length is 13 residues. Written as DNA, the CDR3 is TGTGCCAGCAGCCACGACAGTACAGAGACCCAGTACTTC. Translating it yields CASSHDSTETQYF.

CDR3 loop: CASSSYGWVYGYTF. The CDR3 region has the DNA TGCGCCAGCAGCTCCTACGGCTGGGTGTATGGCTACACCTTC. The V call is TRBV5-1, the J call TRBJ1-2; unclear D gene. Looked up from germline, CDR1 is SGHRS and CDR2 is YFSETQ. This CDR3 is 14 amino acids long. V gave up 3 bases and J gave up 5 bases, with 14 bases separating them.

Ten or more counts support this clonotype. This rearrangement joins TRBV20-1 to TRBJ2-1; D possibly uses TRBD1 or TRBD2 (6 bases each). Germline loops: CDR1 DFQATT, CDR2 SNEGSKA (reference sequence). V lost 3 bases to trimming and J lost 12 bases, with 9 bases between them. The CDR3 runs 10 residues. The CDR3 coding sequence is TGCAGTGCTAGCGGGGGCAGGCAGTTCTTC. As protein: CSASGGRQFF.

Ten or more counts support this clonotype. This chain uses TRBV6-2 or TRBV6-3 with TRBJ1-2; D is undetermined. The length of the CDR3 is 15 residues. CDR1 and CDR2 from the germline V gene are MNHEY and SVGEGT. Trimming cost V 10 bases and J 4 bases, with 22 bases left between them. The CDR3 bases are TGTGCCACCGATAACCCGGGCTACACCTCCTATGGCTACACCTTC. It codes for CATDNPGYTSYGYTF.

This clonotype was seen ten or more times. The gene calls are TRBV5-1 and TRBJ1-1; D is perhaps TRBD1 (6 bases). V was shortened by 6 bases and J by 1 base, with 16 bases between the two germline ends. The CDR3 sequence is 15 residues long. Germline CDR1 is SGHRS and CDR2 is YFSETQ. The CDR3 DNA follows: TGCGCCAGCAAGGGGGACCCAAACAAGAACACTGAAGCTTTCTTT. As protein: CASKGDPNKNTEAFF.

The chain has TRBV14 and TRBJ2-5, with D perhaps TRBD2 (5 bases). Germline lookup yields CDR1 SGHDN and CDR2 FVKESK. This CDR3 is 13 amino acids long. V was pared by 1 base and J by 5 bases, with 8 bases between. The CDR3 region has the DNA TGTGCCAGCAGCCAAGGGATAGCGGAGACCCAGTACTTC. Protein sequence: CASSQGIAETQYF.

Ten or more counts support this clonotype. The V gene is TRBV5-1, the J gene TRBJ2-7; D remains ambiguous. V lost 0 bases, J lost 6 bases, and 10 bases lay in between. The CDR3 totals 13 residues. Germline V gene sequence: CDR1 SGHRS, CDR2 YFSETQ. The chain's CDR3 is CASSLVGTTEQYF. The CDR3 DNA is TGCGCCAGCAGCTTGGTCGGCACCACCGAGCAGTACTTC.